A selection of T cell receptor beta chains follows, all from one sample in a study of beta chain features in type 1 diabetes. The protocol was immunoSEQ multiplex PCR, while the TCRdb copy is restricted to in-frame clones and leaves out a portion. The sample has some 900,000 clones; 15% to 20% are singletons. Sequencing was done on a sample of naive CD4+ T cells from blood. The source of these receptors is a woman younger than 35 in good health. The CDR3 runs from the conserved cysteine through the conserved F or W. Fields, in order: D gene, V gene, clone size, J gene, CDR3 protein, CDR3 DNA. A D gene is named only where the DNA matches it firmly. Rows give clone size only sometimes, using once, few, many, or a class for an expanded clone.

d_call: NA
v_call: TRBV7-2
clone_size: few
j_call: TRBJ1-2
cdr3_aa: CASSLSADTIYGYTF
cdr3_nt: TGTGCCAGCAGCTTGAGCGCGGACACGATCTATGGCTACACCTTC

d_call: NA
v_call: TRBV9
clone_size: NA
j_call: TRBJ2-6
cdr3_aa: CASSQIGSGANVLTF
cdr3_nt: TGTGCCAGCAGCCAGATTGGCTCTGGGGCCAACGTCCTGACTTTC

d_call: TRBD2
v_call: TRBV10-3
clone_size: NA
j_call: TRBJ2-1
cdr3_aa: CAIRAGGLNEQFF
cdr3_nt: TGTGCCATCAGGGCGGGAGGGTTGAATGAGCAGTTCTTC

d_call: TRBD2
v_call: TRBV9
clone_size: few
j_call: TRBJ2-7
cdr3_aa: CASSPIYPGLAGANLYEQYF
cdr3_nt: TGTGCCAGCAGCCCAATCTACCCGGGACTAGCGGGAGCAAACTTGTACGAGCAGTACTTC

d_call: NA
v_call: TRBV7-8
clone_size: NA
j_call: TRBJ1-1
cdr3_aa: CASSPGRGNTEAFF
cdr3_nt: TGTGCCAGCAGCCCCGGACGGGGGAACACTGAAGCTTTCTTT

d_call: TRBD1
v_call: TRBV7-9
clone_size: NA
j_call: TRBJ1-4
cdr3_aa: CASSQDRQGATNEKLFF
cdr3_nt: TGTGCCAGCAGCCAGGACCGACAGGGGGCAACTAATGAAAAACTGTTTTTT

d_call: NA
v_call: TRBV7-8
clone_size: few
j_call: TRBJ2-6
cdr3_aa: CASSPRVTGANVLTF
cdr3_nt: TGTGCCAGCAGCCCCCGCGTCACTGGGGCCAACGTCCTGACTTTC

d_call: TRBD1
v_call: TRBV7-8
clone_size: few
j_call: TRBJ2-7
cdr3_aa: CASSLRTGGNYEQYF
cdr3_nt: TGTGCCAGCAGCTTACGGACAGGGGGAAACTACGAGCAGTACTTC

d_call: TRBD2
v_call: TRBV10-3
clone_size: many
j_call: TRBJ2-1
cdr3_aa: CAIREGLADYNEQFF
cdr3_nt: TGTGCCATCAGGGAGGGACTAGCCGATTACAATGAGCAGTTCTTC

d_call: TRBD1
v_call: TRBV18
clone_size: few
j_call: TRBJ2-6
cdr3_aa: CASSPGQSTSSGANVLTF
cdr3_nt: TGTGCCAGCTCACCGGGACAGTCCACTTCGTCTGGGGCCAACGTCCTGACTTTC

d_call: NA
v_call: TRBV7-2
clone_size: few
j_call: TRBJ1-4
cdr3_aa: CASSLGQLGEKLFF
cdr3_nt: TGTGCCAGCAGCTTGGGGCAGCTTGGGGAAAAACTGTTTTTT

d_call: NA
v_call: TRBV7-9
clone_size: few
j_call: TRBJ2-4
cdr3_aa: CASSSLRGKNIQYF
cdr3_nt: TGTGCCAGCAGCTCTTTAAGGGGCAAAAACATTCAGTACTTC

d_call: NA
v_call: TRBV4-3
clone_size: NA
j_call: TRBJ2-4
cdr3_aa: CASSQDLGLDIQYF
cdr3_nt: TGCGCCAGCAGCCAAGATCTAGGGTTGGACATTCAGTACTTC

d_call: NA
v_call: TRBV19
clone_size: NA
j_call: TRBJ1-1
cdr3_aa: CASSIPGANTEAFF
cdr3_nt: TGTGCCAGTAGTATTCCGGGAGCGAACACTGAAGCTTTCTTT

d_call: NA
v_call: TRBV29-1
clone_size: NA
j_call: TRBJ2-5
cdr3_aa: CSARRGVGETQYF
cdr3_nt: TGCAGCGCCAGAAGGGGGGTGGGAGAGACCCAGTACTTC

d_call: NA
v_call: TRBV11-2
clone_size: few
j_call: TRBJ2-1
cdr3_aa: CASSLFINSYNEQFF
cdr3_nt: TGTGCCAGCAGCCTTTTTATAAACTCCTACAATGAGCAGTTCTTC

d_call: TRBD1
v_call: TRBV28
clone_size: NA
j_call: TRBJ2-5
cdr3_aa: CASRDRQGTSAQYF
cdr3_nt: TGTGCCAGCAGAGATAGACAGGGAACCTCGGCCCAGTACTTC